A single sample is the source of the 23 T cell receptor beta chains below, sequenced in a study of blood T cell repertoires in COVID-19. Assay used: immunoSEQ multiplex PCR; TCRdb lists only in-frame clones, some missing. Of fewer than 350,000 clones detected, about 88% appear once; the ten largest clones hold approximately 2%. Sequencing was performed on PBMCs or T cells enriched from blood (not recorded which). These receptors came from a woman in her sixties or seventies in a cohort exposed to, infected with or recovered from COVID-19 (not recorded which).

The rearrangement joins TRBV7-2 to TRBJ2-1; 7 nucleotides align to TRBD1. There are 15 residues in the CDR3. The trim removed 6 bases at V and 6 bases at J, leaving 11 bases unmatched. Germline V gives CDR1 SGHTA, CDR2 FQGNSA. The CDR3 loop reads CASRTRQGFRNEQFF. CDR3 nucleotides: TGTGCCAGCAGAACCCGACAGGGTTTTCGCAATGAGCAGTTCTTC.

V usage is TRBV3-1 (or the pseudogene TRBV3-2) and J usage is TRBJ1-3, with D perhaps matching TRBD1 (5 bases). The germline gives CDR1 LGHDT, CDR2 YNNKEL (reference sequence). There are 15 residues in the CDR3. V was cut by 1 base and J by 0 bases, with 7 bases left in between. CDR3 sequence: CASSQGQSSGNTIYF. CDR3 nucleotide sequence: TGTGCCAGCAGCCAAGGACAGAGCTCTGGAAACACCATATATTTT.

In this sample, this clone turned up once. CDR3 DNA sequence: TGTGCCAGCAGTTACCTTAAACAGGGGCGGTATTCACCCCTCCACTTT. Translating it yields CASSYLKQGRYSPLHF. The genes are TRBV6-5 and TRBJ1-6; 7 positions match TRBD1. V trimming: 2 bases; J trimming: 8 bases; junction bases outside the gene matches: 9. Germline CDR1 is MNHEY and CDR2 is SVGAGI. The CDR3 is 16 residues long.

V gene TRBV4-1 combines with J gene TRBJ1-5; TRBD1 agrees at 8 bases. The germline CDR1 and CDR2 sequences are MGHRA and YSYEKL. Trimming removed 4 bases from V and 3 bases from J; junction bases left unmatched: 8. The CDR3 contains 16 residues. CDR3 sequence: CASSPQGAGINQPQHF. The CDR3 coding sequence is TGCGCCAGCAGCCCTCAGGGGGCAGGCATCAATCAGCCCCAGCATTTT.

The chain employs TRBV9 and TRBJ2-7, with 7 bases identical to TRBD1. The V segment lost 4 bases and the J segment 0 bases; nucleotides outside the gene matches: 7. The V gene's germline CDR1 is SGDLS and CDR2 YYNGEE. CDR3 length: 15 amino acids. As DNA, the CDR3 is TGTGCCAGCAGCCCGACCGGGACAGTCTCCTACGAGCAGTACTTC. The encoded protein is CASSPTGTVSYEQYF.

V usage is TRBV6-5 and J usage is TRBJ2-7; 11 nucleotides match TRBD1. The CDR3 has 15 amino acids. Germline V gene data show CDR1 as MNHEY and CDR2 as SVGAGI. J was trimmed by 6 bases and V by 7 bases; bases with no gene match: 11. The CDR3 DNA reads TGTGCCAGCATCCCCCCCGGGACAGGGGGTCCCGAGCAGTACTTC. Amino acid sequence: CASIPPGTGGPEQYF.

This chain joins TRBV5-5 and TRBJ2-7, with D tentatively TRBD1 (6 bases). The V end was cut by 4 bases, the J end by 4 bases, with 12 bases between. The germline CDR1 and CDR2 sequences are SGHKS and YYEKEE (reference sequence). This CDR3 is 13 amino acids long. This chain's CDR3 is CASSRTDRYEQYF. The CDR3 nucleotides read TGTGCCAGCAGCCGGACAGATAGATACGAGCAGTACTTC. Full variable domain (remainder filled in from reference TRBV5-5 and TRBJ2-7): DAGVTQSPTHLIKTRGQQVTLRCSPISGHKSVSWYQQVLGQGPQFIFQYYEKEERGRGNFPDRFSARQFPNYSSELNVNALLLGDSALYLCASSRTDRYEQYFGPGTRLTVT.

The V call is TRBV5-1, the J call TRBJ2-5; 7 nucleotides line up with TRBD2. Per germline, CDR1 SGHRS and CDR2 YFSETQ. Germline trimming cut 0 bases from V and 2 bases from J; bases unmatched to any gene: 10. The CDR3 length is 17 residues. Written as DNA, the CDR3 is TGCGCCAGCAGCTTGGAATTGGCGGGAGTGGGGCAAGAGACCCAGTACTTC. It encodes CASSLELAGVGQETQYF.

This chain connects TRBV6-5 to TRBJ1-6, with 8 bases that match TRBD1. CDR1 is MNHEY, CDR2 SVGAGI, per germline. V was pared by 2 bases and J by 3 bases, with 0 bases of the junction left unmatched. The CDR3 consists of 15 residues. The CDR3: CASSYGQGYNSPLHF. The CDR3 nucleotides are TGTGCCAGCAGTTACGGACAGGGCTATAATTCACCCCTCCACTTT.

The chain combines TRBV29-1 with TRBJ1-2; no definite D call. Trimming cost V 6 bases and J 8 bases, with 19 bases left between them. Per the germline V gene, CDR1 is SQVTM and CDR2 is ANQGSEA. The CDR3 runs 13 residues. The CDR3 bases are TGCAGCGTCCACGAGGGTCCCAATCTGGGCTACACCTTC. Translation: CSVHEGPNLGYTF.

The chain links TRBV24-1 to TRBJ2-2, with 8 bases that match TRBD2. Germline CDR1 KGHDR, CDR2 SFDVKD. The ends lost 2 bases at V and 3 bases at J; junction bases unmatched: 4. The CDR3 totals 16 residues. The CDR3 coding sequence is TGTGCCACCAGTGATTATAAAGCGGGAGACACCGGGGAGCTGTTTTTT. Encoded protein: CATSDYKAGDTGELFF.

The genes are TRBV2 and TRBJ1-1; 7 bases line up with TRBD1. The CDR3 is made up of 13 amino acids. The germline CDR1 and CDR2 sequences are SNHLY and FYNNEI. The junction had 9 bases not matched to a gene; V was cut back by 11 bases and J by 3 bases. The CDR3 loop reads CAGKGAADTEAFF. CDR3 nucleotides: TGTGCCGGAAAGGGGGCCGCTGACACTGAAGCTTTCTTT.

The chain couples TRBV6-5 to TRBJ2-6; weak D call: TRBD1 (6 bases). Trimming stripped 6 bases from V and 2 bases from J, with 11 bases between. Germline V gives CDR1 MNHEY, CDR2 SVGAGI. The CDR3 runs to 15 residues. Written as DNA, the CDR3 is TGTGCCAGCAGCCTCTCAGGGGCTGGGGCCAACGTCCTGACTTTC. Amino acids: CASSLSGAGANVLTF.

The chain combines TRBV6-2 or TRBV6-3 with TRBJ2-1; 7 nucleotides line up with TRBD2. The trim removed 0 bases at V and 15 bases at J, leaving 5 bases unmatched. This CDR3 has 12 residues. Per germline, CDR1 MNHEY and CDR2 SVGEGT. This chain's CDR3 is CASSYSGEGAFF. The CDR3 DNA follows: TGTGCCAGCAGTTACTCAGGGGAGGGCGCGTTCTTC.

The chain employs TRBV7-9 and TRBJ2-7, with 7 nucleotides matching TRBD1. CDR3 size: 16 residues. Germline V gene sequence: CDR1 SEHNR, CDR2 FQNEAQ (reference sequence). V gave up 5 bases and J gave up 0 bases; unmatched junction bases: 10. CDR3 protein: CASSTRGQLFSYEQYF. Written as DNA, the CDR3 is TGTGCCAGCAGCACCCGGGGACAGCTCTTCTCCTACGAGCAGTACTTC.

For this clone: Other DNA variants within this sample encode the same CDR3. The rearrangement links TRBV9 to TRBJ1-2, with TRBD1 matching over 9 bases. Germline-derived CDR1 and CDR2 are SGDLS and YYNGEE. The CDR3 totals 14 residues. V shed 3 bases, J shed 2 bases, and the junction held 2 bases outside the gene matches. CDR3: CASSATGGNYGYTF. The DNA for the CDR3 is TGTGCCAGCAGCGCAACAGGGGGCAACTATGGCTACACCTTC.

J is TRBJ2-1 and V is TRBV27, with 10 bases fitting TRBD2. The CDR3 runs to 17 residues. With V trimmed by 4 bases and J by 0 bases, 6 bases remained unmatched. CDR1 and CDR2 (germline): MNHEY, SMNVEV (reference sequence). CDR3 in DNA: TGTGCCAGCAGTTCGGGACTAGCGAAGAGCTCCTACAATGAGCAGTTCTTC. Its protein is CASSSGLAKSSYNEQFF.

This chain connects TRBV4-2 to TRBJ2-7; D is perhaps TRBD2 (5 bases). Between the trimmed V and J ends, which lost 0 bases and 0 bases, there was a span of 15 bases. CDR3 length: 17 amino acids. Germline assignment: CDR1 LGHNA and CDR2 YNFKEQ. The CDR3 bases are TGTGCCAGCAGCCAAGAACGTCTAGCCGAAATCTCCTACGAGCAGTACTTC. This translates into CASSQERLAEISYEQYF.

The V and J genes are TRBV7-9 and TRBJ2-1, with D perhaps matching TRBD2 (5 bases). CDR3 length: 15 amino acids. The V gene lost 2 bases and the J gene lost 2 bases, with 10 bases spanning the gap. Germline values: CDR1 SEHNR, CDR2 FQNEAQ (reference sequence). CDR3 region: CASSLHLATYNEQFF. In nucleotides, the CDR3 is TGTGCCAGCAGCTTACACCTAGCTACCTACAATGAGCAGTTCTTC. Variable domain in full (rest from reference TRBV7-9 and TRBJ2-1): DTGVSQNPRHKITKRGQNVTFRCDPISEHNRLYWYRQTLGQGPEFLTYFQNEAQLEKSRLLSDRFSAERPKGSFSTLEIQRTEQGDSAMYLCASSLHLATYNEQFFGPGTRLTVL.

This clone was recorded a few times. The sample has other DNA sequences that encode this CDR3 too. The J gene is TRBJ1-6, the V gene TRBV7-9; D gene unclear. The CDR3 is made up of 14 amino acids. Germline values: CDR1 SEHNR, CDR2 FQNEAQ (reference sequence). The germline V and J ends were trimmed by 1 base and 7 bases, with 8 bases remaining between them. CDR3 nucleotides: TGTGCCAGCAGCTTAGGGAGGCCGAATTCACCCCTCCACTTT. The encoded protein is CASSLGRPNSPLHF.

The chain links TRBV5-4 to TRBJ2-1; TRBD2 aligns across 14 bases. Germline V CDR1 and CDR2: SGHNT, YYREEE (reference sequence). Unmatched junction bases numbered 10, after V lost 4 bases and J lost 7 bases. The CDR3 sequence is 17 residues long. CDR3 in amino acids: CASSPTSGRGVRNEQFF. Written as DNA, the CDR3 is TGTGCCAGCAGCCCGACTAGCGGGAGGGGGGTGAGGAATGAGCAGTTCTTC.

This chain uses TRBV5-1 with TRBJ2-4; TRBD2 agrees at 12 bases. The V gene's germline CDR1 is SGHRS and CDR2 YFSETQ. After removal of 4 bases from V and 5 bases from J, the junction contained 7 bases not matched to a gene. This CDR3 contains 16 residues. The CDR3 DNA is TGCGCCAGCAGCCCCTCGACTAGCGGGGGCCAAAACATTCAGTACTTC. Translation: CASSPSTSGGQNIQYF.

The chain couples TRBV2 to TRBJ2-7; 8 nucleotides line up with TRBD1. The V segment lost 6 bases and the J segment 2 bases; nucleotides outside the gene matches: 6. This CDR3 is built from 14 residues. Germline-derived CDR1 and CDR2 are SNHLY and FYNNEI. CDR3 nucleotide sequence: TGTGCCAGCAGACGACAGGGGCCAACCTACGAGCAGTACTTC. This gives the protein CASRRQGPTYEQYF.